These 31 T cell receptor beta chains were sequenced from one sample in a study of T cells in Graves' hyperthyroidism and ophthalmopathy. It was RNA transcripts that yielded the amplified TCR beta CDR3 regions. TCR CDR3 regions were first amplified by RT-PCR with HTBI primers. TCRdb reprocessed the multiplex PCR reads via MiXCR and lists one record per CDR3 protein. The sample lists around 600,000 distinct CDR3 sequences, 14% occurring once. Sequencing used blood. The receptors were sampled from a woman between 18 and 29 years old with Graves' ophthalmopathy.

Details on this clonotype: This may be a read error: a much more frequent sequence differs by one nucleotide. The chain combines TRBV20-1 with TRBJ2-5; 10 nucleotides agree with TRBD2. V dropped 0 bases and J dropped 7; count of bases not matched to a gene: 14. CDR3 length: 17 residues. Germline-derived CDR1 and CDR2 are DFQATT and SNEGSKA (reference sequence). The CDR3 nucleotides are TGCAGTGCTAGAGATCGGGGGGCTAGCGGGAGTATGGCGACCCAGTACTTC. This codes for CSARDRGASGSMATQYF.

The chain employs TRBV20-1 and TRBJ1-1, with D hard to call. V was clipped by 0 bases and J by 1 base, with 6 bases between them. The CDR3 length is 13 residues. Germline lookup yields CDR1 DFQATT and CDR2 SNEGSKA (reference sequence). The CDR3 region is CSARDAGNTEAFF. The DNA of the CDR3 is TGCAGTGCTAGAGATGCCGGGAACACTGAAGCTTTCTTT.

This clonotype was seen many times. The gene calls are TRBV12-3 or TRBV12-4 and TRBJ1-5, with a weak D call TRBD1 (6 bases). V dropped 2 bases and J dropped 6 bases, with 14 bases sitting between them. The CDR3 is 15 amino acids. The CDR3 sequence is CASSLSAGVSQPQHF. The CDR3 coding sequence is TGTGCCAGCAGTTTATCAGCAGGGGTAAGTCAGCCCCAGCATTTT.

This clonotype was counted at least ten times. V usage is TRBV20-1 and J usage is TRBJ1-5; the D gene is possibly TRBD1 (5 bases). V was cut by 6 bases and J by 5 bases, with 11 bases left in between. This CDR3 comprises 12 residues. Germline CDR1 reads DFQATT; CDR2 reads SNEGSKA (reference sequence). The CDR3 bases are TGCAGTGCCTATGACAGTGATCAGCCCCAGCATTTT. Translating it yields CSAYDSDQPQHF.

Only a few counts were recorded for this clonotype. The gene calls are TRBV20-1 and TRBJ2-2; 8 nucleotides agree with TRBD2. The V segment lost 0 bases and the J segment 6 bases; nucleotides outside the gene matches: 6. There are 15 residues in the CDR3. Germline CDR1 DFQATT, CDR2 SNEGSKA (reference sequence). Here the CDR3 DNA reads TGCAGTGCTAGAGAGGTGGGACTAGGGTCCGGGGAGCTGTTTTTT. Encoded protein: CSAREVGLGSGELFF.

The chain has TRBV6-5 and TRBJ2-2; D assignment may be TRBD1 or TRBD2 (6 bases each). Germline loops: CDR1 MNHEY, CDR2 SVGAGI. CDR3 length: 14 amino acids. The ends were cut back, 4 bases at V and 4 bases at J, with 10 bases in the middle. CDR3 coding DNA: TGTGCCAGCAGTTGGGGGGCGGCCACCGGGGAGCTGTTTTTT. Its translation: CASSWGAATGELFF.

V and J are TRBV5-1 and TRBJ1-1, with 7 bases lining up with TRBD1. J gave up 7 bases and V 5 bases, and 8 bases lay outside the gene matches. The CDR3 covers 13 residues. Looked up from germline, CDR1 is SGHRS and CDR2 is YFSETQ. Here the CDR3 DNA reads TGCGCCAGCAGTGAAACAGGGGCGGTTGAAGCTTTCTTT. It codes for CASSETGAVEAFF.

This clonotype was seen ten or more times. The chain recombines TRBV28 with TRBJ1-1, with D maybe TRBD1 (6 bases). Germline V gives CDR1 MDHEN, CDR2 SYDVKM. The CDR3 contains 15 residues. Trimming shortened V by 7 bases and J by 7 bases, and 22 bases separated the two germline ends. The CDR3 sequence is CASTPAVSDSYEAFF. CDR3 in DNA: TGTGCCAGCACTCCCGCGGTCTCGGACAGCTATGAAGCTTTCTTT. Full variable domain (rest looked up from reference TRBV28 and TRBJ1-1): DVKVTQSSRYLVKRTGEKVFLECVQDMDHENMFWYRQDPGLGLRLIYFSYDVKMKEKGDIPEGYSVSREKKERFSLILESASTNQTSMYLCASTPAVSDSYEAFFGQGTRLTVV.

This clonotype was detected a few times. This chain joins TRBV11-3 and TRBJ1-4; no firm D call. Deletions cut 4 bases from V and 4 bases from J, with 19 bases between. This CDR3 spans 17 amino acids. From germline, CDR1 is SGHNT and CDR2 YENEEA. CDR3 in amino acids: CASSYPPAGEYNEKLFF. The CDR3, as DNA: TGTGCCAGCAGCTATCCCCCGGCAGGCGAATATAATGAAAAACTGTTTTTT.

This clonotype was seen more than once but under ten times. A much larger clonotype is one base distant, so this may be a read error. Since no conserved phenylalanine or tryptophan closes the CDR3, a read error is the likely cause. The chain couples TRBV7-8 to TRBJ1-1; weak D call: TRBD1 (5 bases). The germline gives CDR1 SGHVS, CDR2 FQNEAQ. The CDR3 sequence is 14 residues long. With 6 bases removed from V and 5 bases from J, the gap between germline ends came to 16 bases. The CDR3, as DNA: TGTGCCAGCAGTCACTACCAGGGTTCTACTGAAGCTTTCTCT. It encodes CASSHYQGSTEAFS.

V usage is TRBV6-1 and J usage is TRBJ2-7, with D possibly TRBD2 on 7 matching bases. With 6 bases removed from V and 5 bases from J, the gap between germline ends came to 17 bases. The CDR3 sequence is 14 residues long. From germline, CDR1 is MNHNS and CDR2 SASEGT. CDR3 sequence: CASRVSGGLNEQYF. CDR3 sequence (DNA): TGTGCCAGCAGAGTATCCGGGGGGCTTAACGAGCAGTACTTC.

This clonotype came up many times. The chain couples TRBV15 to TRBJ2-7; D possibly corresponds to TRBD1 (5 bases). Germline V gene data show CDR1 as LNHNV and CDR2 as YYDKDF (reference sequence). The CDR3 is made up of 14 amino acids. Trimming cost V 2 bases and J 5 bases, with 13 bases left between them. The CDR3 spells CATSRNQGGDEQYF. For the CDR3, the DNA is TGTGCCACCAGCAGAAACCAGGGTGGAGACGAGCAGTACTTC.

In its sample, this clonotype was seen many times. This sequence joins TRBV5-5 and TRBJ2-1, with 9 bases aligning to TRBD2. V trimming: 3 bases; J trimming: 6 bases; junction bases outside the gene matches: 7. The CDR3 length is 15 residues. The germline CDR1 and CDR2 sequences are SGHKS and YYEKEE (reference sequence). CDR3 sequence: CASSSTSGTFNEQFF. The CDR3 nucleotides are TGTGCCAGCAGCTCGACTAGCGGCACATTCAATGAGCAGTTCTTC.

This clonotype came up many times. The chain has TRBV29-1 and TRBJ1-3; the D gene is possibly TRBD1 (5 bases). With 7 bases removed from V and 1 base from J, the gap between germline ends came to 17 bases. Germline V lookup: CDR1 SQVTM, CDR2 ANQGSEA. The CDR3 is 15 amino acids. The CDR3, as DNA: TGCAGCGCCGCGAGCCTGGGGCGGTCTGGAAACACCATATATTTT. It yields the protein CSAASLGRSGNTIYF.

This clonotype occurred many times. The V and J genes are TRBV28 and TRBJ1-6; D gene ambiguous. V lost 8 bases to trimming and J lost 7 bases, with 15 bases between them. Germline CDR1 is MDHEN and CDR2 is SYDVKM. CDR3 length equals 14 residues. As DNA, the CDR3 is TGTGCCAGCCGCGGAGACGGAGGGAATTCACCCCTCCACTTT. The encoded protein is CASRGDGGNSPLHF.

At least ten counts were recorded for this clonotype. V usage is TRBV2 and J usage is TRBJ2-7, with 12 bases fitting TRBD2. With V trimmed by 2 bases and J by 1 base, 9 bases remained unmatched. The germline V gene encodes CDR1 SNHLY and CDR2 FYNNEI. The CDR3 has 18 residues. The CDR3 protein is CASSEPGLAGIWSYEQYF. In DNA form, the CDR3 reads TGTGCCAGCAGTGAACCTGGACTAGCGGGGATATGGTCCTACGAGCAGTACTTC.

Note on this clonotype: Relative to the germline gene, one junction end is altered; a read error may explain this. This chain links TRBV7-7 with TRBJ2-3; D is uncertain. In germline, CDR1 is SSHAT, CDR2 FNYEAQ (reference sequence). This CDR3 has 14 residues. The CDR3 reads CASSLEGLTDTQYF. For the CDR3, the DNA is TGTGCTAGCAGCTTAGAAGGTCTCACAGATACGCAGTATTTT.

The rearrangement joins TRBV7-8 to TRBJ2-7; a possible D gene is TRBD2 (6 bases). CDR1 SGHVS and CDR2 FQNEAQ come from the germline V gene. This CDR3 is built from 13 residues. Written as DNA, the CDR3 is TGTGCGGGGTGGGAGGCCCGCTGCTACGAGCAGTACTTC. Amino acid sequence: CAGWEARCYEQYF.

The chain carries TRBV19 and TRBJ2-7; possible D gene TRBD2, 5 bases. The germline V gene encodes CDR1 LNHDA and CDR2 SQIVND (reference sequence). Trimming cost V 10 bases and J 4 bases, with 17 bases left between them. CDR3 length: 13 residues. This CDR3 reads CATLEANSYEQYF. For the CDR3, the DNA is TGTGCCACACTGGAGGCAAATTCATACGAGCAGTACTTC.

This clonotype occurred many times. J is TRBJ1-5 and V is TRBV28, with 9 bases that match TRBD1. After removal of 6 bases from V and 7 bases from J, the junction contained 16 bases not matched to a gene. This CDR3 has 17 amino acids. Per the germline V gene, CDR1 is MDHEN and CDR2 is SYDVKM. CDR3 in DNA: TGTGCCAGCAGCTCAACAGGGGGCGCGGCTCAGTTCCAGCCCCAGCATTTT. It translates to CASSSTGGAAQFQPQHF.

This clonotype was detected many times. The chain joins TRBV11-2 to TRBJ2-5; D may be TRBD1 (6 bases). This CDR3 is 15 amino acids long. Germline-derived CDR1 and CDR2 are SGHAT and FQNNGV. The germline V and J ends were trimmed by 6 bases and 2 bases, with 16 bases remaining between them. The CDR3 coding sequence is TGTGCCAGCAGTGCCATCAGGGGTAGGCAAGAGACCCAGTACTTC. Translating it yields CASSAIRGRQETQYF.

In this sample, this clonotype turned up a few times. The genes are TRBV29-1 and TRBJ2-7; 10 nucleotides line up with TRBD2. The germline V gene encodes CDR1 SQVTM and CDR2 ANQGSEA. V gave up 6 bases and J gave up 7 bases; unmatched junction bases: 15. This CDR3 comprises 15 residues. CDR3 nucleotides: TGCAGCGTCAGACTTGCTAGCGGGGGCCTGGAGGAGCAGTACTTC. Translated: CSVRLASGGLEEQYF.

This clonotype was seen at least ten times. The chain uses TRBV6-1 and TRBJ2-7; possible D gene TRBD2, 6 bases. There are 14 residues in the CDR3. Germline V gives CDR1 MNHNS, CDR2 SASEGT. Between the trimmed V and J ends, which lost 7 bases and 7 bases, there was a span of 20 bases. The CDR3 loop reads CASIPTGLSREQYF. The DNA for the CDR3 is TGTGCCAGCATTCCGACGGGACTTAGTCGGGAGCAGTACTTC.

This clonotype showed up many times. J is TRBJ1-3 and V is TRBV12-5, with 8 nucleotides matching TRBD1. The germline V gene encodes CDR1 LGHNT and CDR2 FRNRAP. The CDR3 covers 17 residues. With 3 bases clipped from V and 0 bases from J, the junction kept 7 bases outside the gene matches. The CDR3, as DNA: TGTGCTAGTGGTTTCCTATGGGACAGGCCCTCTGGAAACACCATATATTTT. Its translation is CASGFLWDRPSGNTIYF.

This chain uses TRBV5-6 with TRBJ1-4; D might be TRBD1 (5 bases). This CDR3 spans 15 amino acids. The V end was cut by 4 bases, the J end by 4 bases, with 14 bases between. Germline CDR1 reads SGHDT; CDR2 reads YYEEEE. The CDR3 reads CASSDPYGGNEKLFF. The CDR3 bases are TGTGCCAGCAGCGACCCATACGGGGGTAATGAAAAACTGTTTTTT.

The V call is TRBV12-3 or TRBV12-4, the J call TRBJ2-7; 9 bases fit TRBD2. The junction had 8 bases not matched to a gene; V was cut back by 6 bases and J by 5 bases. The CDR3 spans 14 residues. This CDR3 is CASRPGTSPHEQYF. The DNA of the CDR3 is TGTGCCAGCAGACCCGGGACTAGCCCCCACGAGCAGTACTTC.

This clonotype was counted ten times or more. The V and J genes are TRBV7-2 and TRBJ2-5; perhaps TRBD1 as D (5 bases). CDR3 size: 13 residues. Germline V gene data show CDR1 as SGHTA and CDR2 as FQGNSA. V dropped 5 bases and J dropped 1 base, with 8 bases sitting between them. The DNA for the CDR3 is TGTGCCAGCAGCCGACAGACCCAAGAGACCCAGTACTTC. Protein sequence: CASSRQTQETQYF.

This clonotype came up a few times. This may be a read error: a much more frequent sequence differs by one nucleotide. CDR3 sequence: CASSWGQIPSTDRQYF. CDR3 DNA: TGTGCCAGCAGCTGGGGACAGATACCTAGCACAGATAGGCAGTATTTT. This chain connects TRBV6-1 to TRBJ2-3; TRBD1 agrees at 7 bases. Germline CDR1 reads MNHNS; CDR2 reads SASEGT. The CDR3 totals 16 residues.

The rearrangement joins TRBV27 to TRBJ2-2; TRBD1 aligns across 11 bases. From germline, CDR1 is MNHEY and CDR2 SMNVEV (reference sequence). The ends lost 6 bases at V and 6 bases at J; junction bases unmatched: 18. The CDR3 contains 19 residues. This chain's CDR3 is CASSWDRGVGGRESGELFF. The CDR3 bases are TGTGCCAGCAGCTGGGACAGGGGGGTTGGCGGGAGGGAGTCCGGGGAGCTGTTTTTT.

The sample holds many counts of this clonotype. This rearrangement joins TRBV11-2 to TRBJ1-6, with D perhaps matching TRBD1 (5 bases). Germline-derived CDR1 and CDR2 are SGHAT and FQNNGV. CDR3 length: 15 residues. Trimming took off 5 bases at V and 4 bases at J, with 12 bases between the two ends. The CDR3 is CASSPSRGYNSPLHF. CDR3 DNA: TGTGCCAGCAGCCCTAGTAGGGGTTATAATTCACCCCTCCACTTT.

This clonotype was picked up a small number of times. The chain uses TRBV19 and TRBJ1-5, with D unresolved. CDR3 length: 14 residues. The germline V and J ends were trimmed by 5 bases and 0 bases, with 8 bases remaining between them. CDR1 is LNHDA and CDR2 is SQIVND in the germline V gene (reference sequence). CDR3 region: CASSPNDSNQPQHF. DNA of the CDR3: TGTGCCAGTAGTCCCAACGATAGCAATCAGCCCCAGCATTTT.